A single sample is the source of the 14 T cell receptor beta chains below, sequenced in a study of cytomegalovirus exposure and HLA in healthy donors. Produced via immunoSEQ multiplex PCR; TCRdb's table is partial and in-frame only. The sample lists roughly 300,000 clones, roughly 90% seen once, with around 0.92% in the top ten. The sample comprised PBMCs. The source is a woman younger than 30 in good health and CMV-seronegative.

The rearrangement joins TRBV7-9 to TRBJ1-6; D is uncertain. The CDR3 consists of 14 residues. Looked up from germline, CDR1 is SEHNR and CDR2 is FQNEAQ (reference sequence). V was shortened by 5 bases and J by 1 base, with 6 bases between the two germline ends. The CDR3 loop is CASSPGSYNSPLHF. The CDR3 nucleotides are TGTGCCAGCAGCCCGGGTTCCTATAATTCACCCCTCCACTTT.

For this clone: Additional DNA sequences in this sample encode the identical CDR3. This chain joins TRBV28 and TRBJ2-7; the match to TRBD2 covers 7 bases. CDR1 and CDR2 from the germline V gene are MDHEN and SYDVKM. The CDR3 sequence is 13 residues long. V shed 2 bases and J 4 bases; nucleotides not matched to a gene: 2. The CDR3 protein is CASSLPGGYEQYF. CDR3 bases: TGTGCCAGCAGTTTACCGGGAGGTTACGAGCAGTACTTC.

The CDR3 is CASRGFGGPGELFF. CDR3 coding DNA: TGTGCCAGCAGGGGGTTCGGAGGACCCGGGGAGCTGTTTTTT. This chain connects TRBV2 to TRBJ2-2; TRBD2 is a possible D gene (5 bases). The V gene lost 6 bases and the J gene lost 6 bases, with 14 bases spanning the gap. The germline gives CDR1 SNHLY, CDR2 FYNNEI. The CDR3 runs 14 residues.

The chain's CDR3 is CASSTTGGLEQFF. The DNA of the CDR3 is TGTGCCAGTAGTACCACAGGGGGCCTTGAGCAGTTCTTC. V is TRBV19 and J is TRBJ2-1, with 9 bases aligning to TRBD1. The CDR3 has 13 residues. Germline CDR1 and CDR2: LNHDA and SQIVND (reference sequence). The J segment lost 9 bases and the V segment lost 4 bases, leaving 4 bases of the junction unmatched.

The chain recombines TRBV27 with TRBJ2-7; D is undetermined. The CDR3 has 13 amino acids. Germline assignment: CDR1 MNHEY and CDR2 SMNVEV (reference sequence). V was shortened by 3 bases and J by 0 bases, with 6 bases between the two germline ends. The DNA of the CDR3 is TGTGCCAGCAGTTTCCTGAGCTCCTACGAGCAGTACTTC. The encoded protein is CASSFLSSYEQYF.

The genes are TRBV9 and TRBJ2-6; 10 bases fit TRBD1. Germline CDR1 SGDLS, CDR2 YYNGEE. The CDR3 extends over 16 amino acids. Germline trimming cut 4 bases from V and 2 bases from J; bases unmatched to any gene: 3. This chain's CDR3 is CASSTDRGTGANVLTF. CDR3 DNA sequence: TGTGCCAGCAGCACGGACAGGGGGACTGGGGCCAACGTCCTGACTTTC.

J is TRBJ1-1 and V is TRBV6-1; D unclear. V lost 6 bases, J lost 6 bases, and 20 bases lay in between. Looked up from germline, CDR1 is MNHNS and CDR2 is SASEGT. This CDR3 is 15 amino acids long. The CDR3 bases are TGTGCCAGCAGCCCCCTAGCTACTCTGGAGGCTGAAGCTTTCTTT. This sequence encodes CASSPLATLEAEAFF.

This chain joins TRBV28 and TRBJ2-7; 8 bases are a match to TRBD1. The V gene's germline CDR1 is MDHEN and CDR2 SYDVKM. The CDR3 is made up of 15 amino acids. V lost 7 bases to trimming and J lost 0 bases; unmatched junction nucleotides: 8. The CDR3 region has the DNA TGTGCCAGCAACGCTGGACAGGGAACCTCCTACGAGCAGTACTTC. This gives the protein CASNAGQGTSYEQYF.

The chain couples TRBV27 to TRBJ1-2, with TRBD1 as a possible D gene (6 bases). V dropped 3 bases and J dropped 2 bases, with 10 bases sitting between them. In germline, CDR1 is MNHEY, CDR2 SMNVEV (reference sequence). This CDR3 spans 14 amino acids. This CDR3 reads CASSFGQGNYGYTF. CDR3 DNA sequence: TGTGCCAGCAGTTTTGGGCAGGGGAACTATGGCTACACCTTC.

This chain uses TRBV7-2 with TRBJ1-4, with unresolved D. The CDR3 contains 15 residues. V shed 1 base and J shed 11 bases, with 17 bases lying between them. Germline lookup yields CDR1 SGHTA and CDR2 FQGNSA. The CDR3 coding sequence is TGTGCCAGCAGCTTAGGGAGTACGGTGCGGGAGAAACTGTTTTTT. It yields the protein CASSLGSTVREKLFF. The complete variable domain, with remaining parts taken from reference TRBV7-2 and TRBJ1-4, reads GAGVSQSPSNKVTEKGKDVELRCDPISGHTALYWYRQSLGQGLEFLIYFQGNSAPDKSGLPSDRFSAERTGGSVSTLTIQRTQQEDSAVYLCASSLGSTVREKLFFGSGTQLSVL.

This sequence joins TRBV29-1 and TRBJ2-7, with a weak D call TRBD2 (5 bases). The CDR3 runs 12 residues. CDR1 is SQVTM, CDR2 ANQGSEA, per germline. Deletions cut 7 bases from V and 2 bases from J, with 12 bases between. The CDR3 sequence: CSAGGEPYEQYF. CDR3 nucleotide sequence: TGCAGCGCCGGAGGAGAACCCTACGAGCAGTACTTC.

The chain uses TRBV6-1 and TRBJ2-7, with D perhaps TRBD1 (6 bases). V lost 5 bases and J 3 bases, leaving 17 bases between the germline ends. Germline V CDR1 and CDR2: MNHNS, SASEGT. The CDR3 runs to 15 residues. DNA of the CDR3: TGTGCCAGCAGTTTAAGCGGTGTAGGGGGCTACGAGCAGTACTTC. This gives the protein CASSLSGVGGYEQYF.

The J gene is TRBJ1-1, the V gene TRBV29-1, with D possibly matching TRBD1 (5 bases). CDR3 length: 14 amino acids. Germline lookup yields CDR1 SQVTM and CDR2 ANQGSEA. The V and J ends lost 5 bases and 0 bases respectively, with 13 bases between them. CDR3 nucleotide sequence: TGCAGCGTTTTAAAGACAGTAGTGAACACTGAAGCTTTCTTT. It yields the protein CSVLKTVVNTEAFF.

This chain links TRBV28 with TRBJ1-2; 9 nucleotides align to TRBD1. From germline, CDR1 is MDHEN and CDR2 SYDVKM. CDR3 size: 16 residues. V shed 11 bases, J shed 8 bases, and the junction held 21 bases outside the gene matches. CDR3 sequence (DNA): TGTGCCGTATTACCGGGACAGGGCCTTTTTCGCATAGGCTACACCTTC. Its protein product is CAVLPGQGLFRIGYTF.